This T cell receptor (beta chain) came from a study of graft-versus-host responses after intestinal transplantation. As concerns this clone: Its cognate antigen is unknown.

Profiling relied on immunoSEQ multiplex PCR, and the TCRdb table lists in-frame clones only, not all of them. The sample carries some 84,000 clones, roughly 80% recorded once. This CDR3 has 20 residues. V trimming: 1 base; J trimming: 0 bases; junction bases outside the gene matches: 16. Per the germline V gene, CDR1 is SGHRS and CDR2 is YFSETQ. This receptor was taken from a human donor who received an intestinal transplant. Sequenced material: unstimulated CD4+ T cells sorted from spleen or lymph node cells, taken before intestinal transplant. This chain joins TRBV5-1 and TRBJ2-1; TRBD1 agrees at 7 bases. CDR3 sequence reads: CASSLPIRGQTGRSYNEQFF. Here the CDR3 DNA reads TGCGCCAGCAGCTTGCCAATCCGAGGTCAGACAGGGCGCTCCTACAATGAGCAGTTCTTC.